The source of this TCR beta chain is a study of cytomegalovirus exposure and HLA in healthy donors. Germline assignment: CDR1 MGHRA and CDR2 YSYEKL. The V gene lost 1 base and the J gene lost 10 bases, with 13 bases spanning the gap. This CDR3 is built from 13 residues. As to this clone: Its antigen is as yet unknown.

Study-wide findings and caveats: Most TCR sequences were uncommon, yet certain public TCRs appeared in many donors. Most subjects had HLA-A and HLA-B alleles reportedly predicted accurately by TCR beta sequences. TCR association rates varied by HLA locus in a later analysis, with DRB1 highest and HLA-C lowest.

The PCR made use of 60 Vbeta and 13 Jbeta primers. Authors' data handling: Among the unique TCR beta chains that a later analysis counted, 75 million to 85 million in all, roughly 10 million were shared. The protocol was immunoSEQ multiplex PCR, while the TCRdb copy is restricted to in-frame clones and leaves out a portion. That table supplies the V and J calls and clone size; D and trimming were determined from the DNA. In all, the sample yields approximately 80,000 clones. The rearrangement uses TRBV4-1 and TRBJ1-2, with D possibly being TRBD1 (6 bases). The sample comprised PBMCs. This receptor was obtained from a woman aged 30 to 39 in good health and CMV-seronegative. The CDR3 loop is CASSQVGRGVYTF. The CDR3 coding sequence is TGCGCCAGCAGCCAAGTTGGCAGGGGTGTCTACACCTTC.